This T cell receptor (beta chain) was recovered during a study of HIV-infected patients and healthy controls. V shed 2 bases and J 6 bases; nucleotides not matched to a gene: 10. The CDR3 covers 17 residues. Germline V lookup: CDR1 KGHSH, CDR2 LQKENI. No cell fractionation was done, so the repertoire covers all unsorted peripheral blood T cells. cDNA was made from around 0.45 ug RNA using alpha and beta constant primers. Using multiplexing indices, alpha and beta chain libraries were generated apart by chain-specific third strand synthesis. One entry per CDR3 protein results from TCRdb running MiXCR on the 5' RACE reads. The sample yields 9,000 to 15,000 distinct CDR3 sequences, about 5.1% seen once. The table lists this clonotype with a count of one. Its antigen is undetermined. Whole-study results and caveats: When repertoires were size-matched, rare events in HIV-infected data became overweighted. CDR3 sharing between individuals was lower in HIV-infected patients than in healthy controls.

The TCR was taken from an adult in good health. Sequencing input: blood. The gene calls are TRBV18 and TRBJ1-5; 10 nucleotides agree with TRBD1. CDR3 loop: CASSPSLGQGRGQPQHF. In nucleotides, the CDR3 is TGTGCCAGCTCACCATCACTGGGACAGGGGAGGGGTCAGCCCCAGCATTTT.